The present T cell receptor (beta chain) was sequenced within a study of T cell repertoires in cytomegalovirus infection. One entry per CDR3 protein results from TCRdb running MiXCR on the reads. Of hundreds of thousands of distinct CDR3 sequences listed, 15% to 20% were seen once; the top ten hold about 11%. Losses at the gene ends were 2 bases for V and 2 bases for J; bases not matched to a gene: 5. Germline CDR1 and CDR2: MDHEN and SYDVKM. The CDR3 consists of 15 residues. This clonotype showed up many times. The chain uses TRBV28 and TRBJ1-2; 7 bases agree with TRBD1. This receptor was identified in a human donor in good health (CMV status not recorded). Some clones in this sample may be carry-over from other donors' samples. Sequencing was done on a sample of PBMCs. CDR3 bases: TGTGCCAGCAGTTTAGGCGACAGGGCAAACTATGGCTACACCTTC. Amino acid sequence: CASSLGDRANYGYTF.